The T cell receptor (beta chain) under discussion was sequenced for a study of shared clonotypes between healthy human individuals. This CDR3 spans 14 amino acids. CDR1 is LNHDA, CDR2 SQIVND, per germline (reference sequence). Trimming removed 6 bases at V and 2 bases at J, with 12 bases between. Data came from immunoSEQ multiplex PCR; TCRdb stores just in-frame clones and leaves some out. The profile shows about 2.3 million clones, approximately 90% of them singletons. The chain has TRBV19 and TRBJ2-3; no definite D call. The sample consisted of naive CD4+ T cells from PBMCs. The sample's subset: CD45RA+ positively selected. The sequence was collected from a man aged 18 to 29 in good health. Some clones in this sample may be carry-over from other donors' samples. The CDR3 sequence is CASRDGLFTDTQYF. CDR3 DNA: TGTGCCAGTAGAGACGGGTTATTCACAGATACGCAGTATTTT.